A single sample is the source of the 3 T cell receptor beta chains below, sequenced in a study of cytomegalovirus exposure and HLA in healthy donors. This table comes from immunoSEQ multiplex PCR, and its TCRdb copy is limited to in-frame clones, with some not included. The repertoire holds roughly 63,000 clones, 80% to 90% seen once, with 0.95% to 1.5% in the top ten. The sample taken for sequencing was PBMCs. The receptors here all came from a woman under 30 in good health and CMV-seronegative.

The rearrangement uses TRBV10-3 and TRBJ2-2; TRBD1 agrees at 9 bases. Germline CDR1 and CDR2: ENHRY and SYGVKD. The CDR3 contains 15 residues. Losses at the gene ends were 6 bases for V and 3 bases for J; bases not matched to a gene: 5. The CDR3, as DNA: TGTGCCATCAGACCCGGGACAGGGCACACCGGGGAGCTGTTTTTT. This encodes CAIRPGTGHTGELFF.

The chain combines TRBV11-2 with TRBJ2-7; 8 bases map to TRBD2. CDR3 length: 12 residues. V shed 5 bases, J shed 13 bases, and the junction held 10 bases outside the gene matches. Germline V gene data show CDR1 as SGHAT and CDR2 as FQNNGV. The CDR3 nucleotides are TGTGCCAGCAGCCTCTTTCCGACTAGCGAATACTTC. It yields the protein CASSLFPTSEYF.

The chain recombines TRBV11-2 with TRBJ1-1; D call uncertain. This CDR3 has 13 residues. Germline V CDR1 and CDR2: SGHAT, FQNNGV. Deletions cut 0 bases from V and 4 bases from J, with 6 bases between. CDR3 loop: CASSLEEATEAFF. The CDR3 nucleotides read TGTGCCAGCAGCTTAGAAGAAGCCACTGAAGCTTTCTTT.